Below are 26 T cell receptor beta chains sequenced from a single sample in a study of technical replicates of blood from a few donors. Assay: immunoSEQ multiplex PCR; the TCRdb copy retains only in-frame clones and omits some. The sample records approximately 80,000 clones, around nine tenths being singletons. The sequenced sample was T cells isolated from PBMCs. The receptor set was obtained from a human donor in good health.

The chain carries TRBV6-5 and TRBJ1-3, with 7 bases lining up with TRBD1. Germline CDR1 reads MNHEY; CDR2 reads SVGAGI. The ends lost 1 base at V and 4 bases at J; junction bases unmatched: 7. CDR3 length: 16 residues. CDR3 amino acids: CASSYFPSGQGNTIYF. The DNA of the CDR3 is TGTGCCAGCAGTTACTTCCCCTCGGGACAGGGAAACACCATATATTTT.

J is TRBJ2-3 and V is TRBV2; D is perhaps TRBD2 (6 bases). Germline V gene sequence: CDR1 SNHLY, CDR2 FYNNEI. The germline V and J ends were trimmed by 6 bases and 8 bases, with 9 bases remaining between them. The CDR3 consists of 11 residues. CDR3 loop: CASSNGGTQYF. CDR3 sequence (DNA): TGTGCCAGCAGCAACGGGGGTACGCAGTATTTT.

The chain joins TRBV11-2 to TRBJ1-6; D unclear. This CDR3 is built from 16 residues. Germline V gene data show CDR1 as SGHAT and CDR2 as FQNNGV. The V end lost 1 base, the J end lost 9 bases, and 16 bases lay between the germline ends. This chain's CDR3 is CASSLGEQARGSPLHF. In nucleotides, the CDR3 is TGTGCCAGCAGCTTAGGGGAGCAGGCTCGTGGTTCACCCCTCCACTTT.

V gene TRBV23-1 combines with J gene TRBJ1-2; a weak D match, TRBD1 (6 bases). TRBV23-1 is recorded as an ORF, its role being uncertain. V was trimmed by 6 bases and J by 0 bases, leaving 14 bases between them. This CDR3 has 15 amino acids. The CDR3 DNA reads as TGCGCCAGCAGCCAAAGACAGGATCCTAACTATGGCTACACCTTC. It yields the protein CASSQRQDPNYGYTF.

The CDR3 loop reads CASSLRTGGIEFGTDTQYF. The CDR3 nucleotides read TGTGCCAGCAGCCTCCGGACAGGGGGAATTGAATTTGGCACAGATACGCAGTATTTT. The V call is TRBV7-9, the J call TRBJ2-3; 10 bases are a match to TRBD1. Germline CDR1 is SEHNR and CDR2 is FQNEAQ (reference sequence). The CDR3 sequence is 19 residues long. J was trimmed by 1 base and V by 5 bases; bases with no gene match: 15. The full variable domain, its missing parts supplied by reference TRBV7-9 and TRBJ2-3, is DTGVSQNPRHKITKRGQNVTFRCDPISEHNRLYWYRQTLGQGPEFLTYFQNEAQLEKSRLLSDRFSAERPKGSFSTLEIQRTEQGDSAMYLCASSLRTGGIEFGTDTQYFGPGTRLTVL.

The chain employs TRBV6-1 and TRBJ1-2, with D perhaps TRBD1 (5 bases). The V gene's germline CDR1 is MNHNS and CDR2 SASEGT. V dropped 1 base and J dropped 6 bases, with 9 bases sitting between them. CDR3 length: 13 amino acids. In DNA, the CDR3 is TGTGCCAGCAGTGAAGTCGGAGGGGATGGCTACACCTTC. Translated: CASSEVGGDGYTF.

V is TRBV7-3 and J is TRBJ2-1; D possibly corresponds to TRBD1 (6 bases). Trimming pared 5 bases from V and 7 bases from J, leaving 15 bases between. This CDR3 is 14 amino acids long. The germline gives CDR1 SGHTA, CDR2 FQGTGA. The CDR3 is CASSHPQGSNEQFF. The CDR3 region has the DNA TGTGCCAGCAGCCACCCACAGGGTTCTAATGAGCAGTTCTTC.

The rearrangement joins TRBV7-8 to TRBJ2-7; tentative D call: TRBD1 (5 bases). The V end lost 5 bases, the J end lost 4 bases, and 15 bases lay between the germline ends. The germline V gene has CDR1 SGHVS and CDR2 FQNEAQ. There are 14 residues in the CDR3. This CDR3 is CASSAGSKAYEQYF. DNA for the CDR3: TGTGCCAGCAGCGCAGGGTCGAAGGCTTACGAGCAGTACTTC.

The rearrangement links TRBV13 to TRBJ1-3; D not resolved. V was clipped by 0 bases and J by 0 bases, with 9 bases between them. Germline V gene data show CDR1 as PRHDT and CDR2 as FYEKMQ (reference sequence). The CDR3 is 16 residues long. The CDR3 reads CASSLGTVGSGNTIYF. In DNA, the CDR3 is TGTGCCAGCAGCTTAGGAACAGTCGGCTCTGGAAACACCATATATTTT. Variable domain in full (rest from reference TRBV13 and TRBJ1-3): AAGVIQSPRHLIKEKRETATLKCYPIPRHDTVYWYQQGPGQDPQFLISFYEKMQSDKGSIPDRFSAQQFSDYHSELNMSSLELGDSALYFCASSLGTVGSGNTIYFGEGSWLTVV.

The chain employs TRBV5-1 and TRBJ2-3, with 8 bases aligning to TRBD2. The CDR3 has 16 amino acids. V shed 4 bases and J 2 bases; nucleotides not matched to a gene: 9. Looked up from germline, CDR1 is SGHRS and CDR2 is YFSETQ. CDR3 loop: CASSPGLAVITDTQYF. For the CDR3, the DNA is TGCGCCAGCAGCCCTGGACTAGCTGTTATCACAGATACGCAGTATTTT.

This rearrangement joins TRBV10-3 to TRBJ2-5, with D unresolved. The CDR3 sequence is 14 residues long. Trimming took off 7 bases at V and 2 bases at J, with 14 bases between the two ends. Germline CDR1 and CDR2: ENHRY and SYGVKD. CDR3 protein: CAIKRSLLQETQYF. The CDR3 DNA reads TGTGCCATCAAGCGATCCCTTCTACAAGAGACCCAGTACTTC.

The chain recombines TRBV6-1 with TRBJ2-5, with 11 nucleotides matching TRBD2. V dropped 4 bases and J dropped 7; count of bases not matched to a gene: 5. CDR1 MNHNS and CDR2 SASEGT come from the germline V gene. This CDR3 comprises 14 residues. The CDR3 DNA reads TGTGCCAGCAGTGTCATGACTAGCGGGGTGACCCAGTACTTC. Translating it yields CASSVMTSGVTQYF.

V usage is TRBV7-9 and J usage is TRBJ1-2; no firm D call. The V and J ends lost 5 bases and 7 bases respectively, with 14 bases between them. Germline loops: CDR1 SEHNR, CDR2 FQNEAQ (reference sequence). This CDR3 has 13 residues. Written as DNA, the CDR3 is TGTGCCAGCAGCCTAATAACTGACTCTGGCTACACCTTC. Encoded protein: CASSLITDSGYTF. The full variable domain, completed using reference TRBV7-9 and TRBJ1-2, is DTGVSQNPRHKITKRGQNVTFRCDPISEHNRLYWYRQTLGQGPEFLTYFQNEAQLEKSRLLSDRFSAERPKGSFSTLEIQRTEQGDSAMYLCASSLITDSGYTFGSGTRLTVV.

This clone was recorded only once. The chain uses TRBV5-1 and TRBJ2-2; D is uncertain. This CDR3 comprises 16 residues. V dropped 1 base and J dropped 1 base, with 11 bases sitting between them. Germline V lookup: CDR1 SGHRS, CDR2 YFSETQ. This chain's CDR3 is CASSLYGRQNTGELFF. The DNA of the CDR3 is TGCGCCAGCAGCTTGTATGGTCGACAGAACACCGGGGAGCTGTTTTTT. Filled out from reference TRBV5-1 and TRBJ2-2, the complete variable domain reads KAGVTQTPRYLIKTRGQQVTLSCSPISGHRSVSWYQQTPGQGLQFLFEYFSETQRNKGNFPGRFSGRQFSNSRSEMNVSTLELGDSALYLCASSLYGRQNTGELFFGEGSRLTVL.

The chain recombines TRBV14 with TRBJ2-7; 12 bases fit TRBD2. The CDR3 contains 19 residues. Germline values: CDR1 SGHDN, CDR2 FVKESK. V lost 2 bases, J lost 1 base, and 12 bases stayed unmatched. CDR3 region: CASSQFKGTSGSSSYEQYF. The DNA of the CDR3 is TGTGCCAGCAGCCAATTCAAGGGGACTAGCGGGTCTAGTTCCTACGAGCAGTACTTC.

The V and J genes are TRBV7-8 and TRBJ2-1; 9 bases line up with TRBD2. Per the germline V gene, CDR1 is SGHVS and CDR2 is FQNEAQ. V shed 8 bases, J shed 0 bases, and the junction held 5 bases outside the gene matches. The CDR3 is made up of 15 amino acids. The CDR3: CASSSGASSYNEQFF. The CDR3 DNA reads TGTGCCAGCTCTAGCGGGGCGAGCTCCTACAATGAGCAGTTCTTC.

The chain links TRBV18 to TRBJ1-2, with 7 bases identical to TRBD1. Germline V CDR1 and CDR2: KGHSH, LQKENI. This CDR3 has 15 amino acids. The J segment lost 8 bases and the V segment lost 3 bases, leaving 12 bases of the junction unmatched. CDR3 sequence (DNA): TGTGCCAGCTCACCGACCGACAGGGAGGCGAGCGGCTACACCTTC. Residues: CASSPTDREASGYTF.

The CDR3 protein is CASGLVLTGGSYNEQFF. In nucleotides, the CDR3 is TGTGCTAGTGGTTTGGTACTCACGGGAGGCTCCTACAATGAGCAGTTCTTC. The chain links TRBV12-5 to TRBJ2-1; 7 bases agree with TRBD2. There are 17 residues in the CDR3. Germline V gives CDR1 LGHNT, CDR2 FRNRAP. J gave up 0 bases and V 0 bases, and 5 bases lay outside the gene matches.

The DNA of the CDR3 is TGTGCCAGCAGCTCTCGTTTGGGGCGTAGCACAGATACGCAGTATTTT. Its translation: CASSSRLGRSTDTQYF. This chain uses TRBV5-4 with TRBJ2-3; D is possibly TRBD1 (5 bases). The V end was cut by 3 bases, the J end by 0 bases, with 14 bases between. CDR1 and CDR2 (germline): SGHNT, YYREEE (reference sequence). The CDR3 runs to 16 residues.

The rearrangement uses TRBV10-3 and TRBJ1-2, with 8 bases fitting TRBD1. Per the germline V gene, CDR1 is ENHRY and CDR2 is SYGVKD. This CDR3 is built from 15 residues. V was pared by 2 bases and J by 5 bases, with 7 bases of the junction left unmatched. In nucleotides, the CDR3 is TGTGCCATCAGTGAGGGACAGGGCGGGTTTTATGGCTACACCTTC. This gives the protein CAISEGQGGFYGYTF.

A note on this clone: One end of the junction fails to match germline, which may point to a read error. The chain recombines TRBV4-1 with TRBJ2-7; 8 nucleotides line up with TRBD2. The CDR3 has 19 amino acids. Germline CDR1 is MGHRA and CDR2 is YSYEKL. The CDR3 DNA reads TGCGCCAGCAGCCAAGATTCCTATCCGGGACTAGGATCCTCCAACGAGCAGTACTTC. The encoded protein is CASSQDSYPGLGSSNEQYF.

This clone was observed a single time. This chain joins TRBV4-1 and TRBJ2-1, with 9 bases lining up with TRBD2. The germline V gene has CDR1 MGHRA and CDR2 YSYEKL. V shed 2 bases and J 15 bases; nucleotides not matched to a gene: 11. This CDR3 spans 14 amino acids. CDR3 protein: CASSQRTPGLALFF. CDR3 DNA sequence: TGCGCCAGCAGCCAAAGAACACCGGGACTAGCCCTGTTCTTC.

V and J are TRBV28 and TRBJ1-5; D is possibly TRBD1 (6 bases). In germline, CDR1 is MDHEN, CDR2 SYDVKM. CDR3 length: 17 residues. V was clipped by 7 bases and J by 2 bases, with 21 bases between them. The CDR3 nucleotides are TGTGCCAGCATTTCAGGGGCCCAACCCGATGGCAATCAGCCCCAGCATTTT. Its translation is CASISGAQPDGNQPQHF.

The gene calls are TRBV27 and TRBJ2-7, with a weak D call TRBD2 (5 bases). V was trimmed by 3 bases and J by 6 bases, leaving 9 bases between them. Germline V CDR1 and CDR2: MNHEY, SMNVEV (reference sequence). This CDR3 is 12 amino acids long. CDR3: CASSFGGGEQYF. The CDR3 DNA follows: TGTGCCAGCAGTTTTGGAGGAGGCGAGCAGTACTTC.

This chain links TRBV5-4 with TRBJ2-1; 10 nucleotides line up with TRBD2. From germline, CDR1 is SGHNT and CDR2 YYREEE (reference sequence). With V trimmed by 4 bases and J by 6 bases, 4 bases remained unmatched. The CDR3 contains 14 residues. The CDR3: CASSLRLAGNEQFF. DNA for the CDR3: TGTGCCAGCAGCCTTAGACTAGCGGGCAATGAGCAGTTCTTC.

The chain recombines TRBV6-5 with TRBJ1-6; the D is unclear. The CDR3 is 13 amino acids. In germline, CDR1 is MNHEY, CDR2 SVGAGI. V lost 10 bases and J 7 bases, leaving 14 bases between the germline ends. The CDR3 region is CATKPGLNSPLHF. CDR3 coding DNA: TGTGCCACCAAACCGGGTCTCAATTCACCCCTCCACTTT.